This T cell receptor beta chain comes out of a study of T cells in Graves' hyperthyroidism and ophthalmopathy. The CDR3 consists of 15 residues. V lost 4 bases to trimming and J lost 5 bases; unmatched junction nucleotides: 9. Germline lookup yields CDR1 SGHDT and CDR2 YYEEEE. Study-wide results and limits: Researchers report that a 13 V-J model separated ophthalmopathy from stable hyperthyroidism. Most clonotypes expanded in the thyroid (above 0.001) were also present in blood.

Diagnosis relied on clinical symptoms, serum thyroxine and TRAb, thyroid ultrasound and orbital computed tomography. TCR beta CDR3 regions were amplified from RNA transcripts. HTBI primers drove first-round RT-PCR of the TCR CDR3. TCRdb itself ran the multiplex PCR reads through MiXCR, one entry per CDR3 protein. The sample includes fewer than 750,000 distinct CDR3 sequences, 46% of them seen just once. There are many counts of this clonotype. The antigen is not known. This TCR came from a woman aged 18-29 years with Graves' hyperthyroidism. What was sequenced was peripheral blood or thyroid tissue (not recorded which). The V and J genes are TRBV5-6 and TRBJ2-5; 9 bases match TRBD1. The CDR3 DNA is TGTGCCAGCAGCGCCTCCGGGACAGGGTACGAGACCCAGTACTTC. Translated, it gives CASSASGTGYETQYF.